This T cell receptor (beta chain) was captured in a study of post-analysis software for immune sequencing data. Overall study results and limits: Higher frequency in patients than in controls was seen for several TRBV segments, with TRBV5-6, TRBV5-1 and TRBV20-1 among them.

This clonotype turned up a few times. Antigen unknown. cDNA libraries for TCR beta contained unique molecular identifiers. TCRdb independently ran MiXCR on the PCR reads; one entry per CDR3 protein. The sample holds roughly 200,000 distinct CDR3 sequences, approximately 28% seen once. The junction had 4 bases not matched to a gene; V was cut back by 4 bases and J by 1 base. The CDR3 contains 14 residues. In germline, CDR1 is SGHRS, CDR2 YFSETQ. Specimen: blood. The sequence came from a girl under 18 with multiple sclerosis. The chain links TRBV5-1 to TRBJ1-1; 7 bases are shared with TRBD1. CDR3 protein: CASSTRQGNTEAFF. CDR3 nucleotide sequence: TGCGCCAGCAGCACCCGACAGGGGAACACTGAAGCTTTCTTT.